The clone carrying this TCR beta chain was picked up one time. The sample comes from a study of blood T cell repertoires in COVID-19. This CDR3 is 16 amino acids long. With 3 bases clipped from V and 1 base from J, the junction kept 6 bases outside the gene matches. CDR1 is MDHEN, CDR2 SYDVKM, per germline. Original processing notes: Amplification with reference gene primers provided the estimates of nucleated cell counts. Data came from immunoSEQ multiplex PCR; TCRdb stores just in-frame clones and leaves some out. That table gives V, J and clone size, and the DNA gave D and trimming. This repertoire shows fewer than 150,000 clones, around 87% found once; its top ten account for approximately 4.2%.

The gene calls are TRBV28 and TRBJ2-7, with TRBD1 matching 10 bases. The clonotype was recovered from a woman aged 35 to 49 with acute or convalescent COVID-19. What was sequenced was peripheral blood. The CDR3 reads CASSFPGTGASYEQYF. Written as DNA, the CDR3 is TGTGCCAGCAGTTTCCCCGGGACAGGGGCTTCCTACGAGCAGTACTTC.